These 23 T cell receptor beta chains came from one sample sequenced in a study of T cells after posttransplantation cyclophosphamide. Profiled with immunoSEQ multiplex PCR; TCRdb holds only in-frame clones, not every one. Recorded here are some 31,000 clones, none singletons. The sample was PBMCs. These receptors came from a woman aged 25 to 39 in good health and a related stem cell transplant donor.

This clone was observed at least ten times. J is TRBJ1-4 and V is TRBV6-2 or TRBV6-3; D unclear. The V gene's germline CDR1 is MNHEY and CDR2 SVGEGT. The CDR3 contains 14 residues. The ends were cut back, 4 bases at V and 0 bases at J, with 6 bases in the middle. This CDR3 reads CASSSTSTNEKLFF. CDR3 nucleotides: TGTGCCAGCAGTTCGACTTCAACTAATGAAAAACTGTTTTTT.

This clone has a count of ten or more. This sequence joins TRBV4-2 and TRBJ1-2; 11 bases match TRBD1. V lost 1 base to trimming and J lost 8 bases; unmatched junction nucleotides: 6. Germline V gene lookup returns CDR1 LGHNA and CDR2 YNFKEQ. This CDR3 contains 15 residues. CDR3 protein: CASSQGIGTGGGYTF. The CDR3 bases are TGTGCCAGCAGCCAAGGGATCGGGACAGGGGGAGGCTACACCTTC.

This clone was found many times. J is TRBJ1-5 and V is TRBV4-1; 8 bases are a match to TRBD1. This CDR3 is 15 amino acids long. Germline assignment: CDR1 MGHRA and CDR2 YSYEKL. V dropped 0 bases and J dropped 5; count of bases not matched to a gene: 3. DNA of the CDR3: TGCGCCAGCAGCCAAGAGGTGACAGGGGATCAGCCCCAGCATTTT. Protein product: CASSQEVTGDQPQHF.

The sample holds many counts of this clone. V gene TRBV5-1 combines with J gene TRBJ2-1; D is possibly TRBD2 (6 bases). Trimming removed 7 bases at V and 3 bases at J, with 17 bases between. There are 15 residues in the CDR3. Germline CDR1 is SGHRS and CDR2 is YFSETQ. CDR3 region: CASCPASGYYNEQFF. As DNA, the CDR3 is TGCGCCAGCTGTCCCGCCAGCGGGTACTACAATGAGCAGTTCTTC. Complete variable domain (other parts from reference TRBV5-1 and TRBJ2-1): KAGVTQTPRYLIKTRGQQVTLSCSPISGHRSVSWYQQTPGQGLQFLFEYFSETQRNKGNFPGRFSGRQFSNSRSEMNVSTLELGDSALYLCASCPASGYYNEQFFGPGTRLTVL.

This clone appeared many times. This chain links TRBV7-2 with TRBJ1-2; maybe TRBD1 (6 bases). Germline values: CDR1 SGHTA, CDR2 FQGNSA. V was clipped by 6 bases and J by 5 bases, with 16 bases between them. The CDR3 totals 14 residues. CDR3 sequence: CASRVKGEGYGYTF. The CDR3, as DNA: TGTGCCAGCAGGGTAAAGGGGGAAGGTTATGGCTACACCTTC.

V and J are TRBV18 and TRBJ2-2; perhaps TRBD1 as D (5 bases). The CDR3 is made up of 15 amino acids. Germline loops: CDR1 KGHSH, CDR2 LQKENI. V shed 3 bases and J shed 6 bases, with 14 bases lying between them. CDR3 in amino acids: CASSPDPGYPGELFF. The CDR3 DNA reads TGTGCCAGCTCACCTGACCCAGGGTATCCCGGGGAGCTGTTTTTT.

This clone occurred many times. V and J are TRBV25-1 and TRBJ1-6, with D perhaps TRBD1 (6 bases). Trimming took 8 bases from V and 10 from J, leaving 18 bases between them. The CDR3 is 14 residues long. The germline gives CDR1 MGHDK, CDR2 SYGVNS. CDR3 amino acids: CASAFGAQGSPLHF. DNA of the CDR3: TGTGCCAGCGCCTTTGGGGCCCAGGGGTCACCCCTCCACTTT.

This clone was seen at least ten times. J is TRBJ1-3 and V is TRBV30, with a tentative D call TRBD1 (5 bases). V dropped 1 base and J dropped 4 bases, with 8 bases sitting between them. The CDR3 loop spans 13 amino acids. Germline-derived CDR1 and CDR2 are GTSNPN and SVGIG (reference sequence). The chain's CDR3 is CAWSEGVGNTIYF. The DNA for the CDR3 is TGTGCCTGGAGTGAAGGGGTAGGAAACACCATATATTTT.

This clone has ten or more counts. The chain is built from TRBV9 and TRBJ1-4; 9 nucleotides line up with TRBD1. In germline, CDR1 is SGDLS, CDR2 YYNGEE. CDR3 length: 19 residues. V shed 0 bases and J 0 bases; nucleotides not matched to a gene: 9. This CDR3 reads CASSVGWGQGMATNEKLFF. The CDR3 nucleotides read TGTGCCAGCAGCGTAGGTTGGGGACAGGGAATGGCAACTAATGAAAAACTGTTTTTT.

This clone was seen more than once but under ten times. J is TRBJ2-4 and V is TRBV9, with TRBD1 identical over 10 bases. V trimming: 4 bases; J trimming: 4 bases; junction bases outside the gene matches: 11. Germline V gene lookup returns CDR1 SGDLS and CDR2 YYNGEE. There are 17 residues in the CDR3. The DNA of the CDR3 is TGTGCCAGCAGCCCTCAATCGACAGGGGGCGGAAAAAACATTCAGTACTTC. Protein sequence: CASSPQSTGGGKNIQYF. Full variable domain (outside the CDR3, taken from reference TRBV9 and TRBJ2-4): DSGVTQTPKHLITATGQRVTLRCSPRSGDLSVYWYQQSLDQGLQFLIQYYNGEERAKGNILERFSAQQFPDLHSELNLSSLELGDSALYFCASSPQSTGGGKNIQYFGAGTRLSVL.

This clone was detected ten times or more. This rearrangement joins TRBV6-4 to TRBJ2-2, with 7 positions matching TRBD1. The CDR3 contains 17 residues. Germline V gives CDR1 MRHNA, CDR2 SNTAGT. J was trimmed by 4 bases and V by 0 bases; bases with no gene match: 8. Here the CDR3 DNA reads TGTGCCAGCAGTGACTCCCACCGACAGGGTGCCACCGGGGAGCTGTTTTTT. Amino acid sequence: CASSDSHRQGATGELFF.

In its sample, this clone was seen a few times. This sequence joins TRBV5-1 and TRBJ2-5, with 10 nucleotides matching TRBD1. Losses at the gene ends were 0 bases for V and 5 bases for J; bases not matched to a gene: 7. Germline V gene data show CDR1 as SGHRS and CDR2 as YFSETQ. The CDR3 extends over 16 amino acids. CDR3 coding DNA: TGCGCCAGCAGCTTGGGGGACAGGGGCGATATTGAGACCCAGTACTTC. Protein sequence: CASSLGDRGDIETQYF.

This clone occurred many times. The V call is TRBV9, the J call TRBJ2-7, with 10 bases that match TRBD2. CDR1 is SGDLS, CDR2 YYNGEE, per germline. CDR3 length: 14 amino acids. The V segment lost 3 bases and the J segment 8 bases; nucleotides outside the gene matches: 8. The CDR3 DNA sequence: TGTGCCAGCAGCGGAGGACTAGCGGACTCCAAGCAGTACTTC. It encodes CASSGGLADSKQYF.

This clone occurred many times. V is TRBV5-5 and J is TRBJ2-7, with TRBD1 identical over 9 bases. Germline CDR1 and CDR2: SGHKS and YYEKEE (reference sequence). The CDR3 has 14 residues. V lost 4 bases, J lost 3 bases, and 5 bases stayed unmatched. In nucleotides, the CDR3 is TGTGCCAGCAGCGATGGGACAGGGATCTACGAGCAGTACTTC. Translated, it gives CASSDGTGIYEQYF.

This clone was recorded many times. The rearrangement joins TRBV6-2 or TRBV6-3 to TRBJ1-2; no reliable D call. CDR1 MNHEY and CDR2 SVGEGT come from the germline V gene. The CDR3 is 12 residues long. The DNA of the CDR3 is TGTGCGTGTCGGCCGGGGAAGTATGGCTACACCTTC. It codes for CACRPGKYGYTF.

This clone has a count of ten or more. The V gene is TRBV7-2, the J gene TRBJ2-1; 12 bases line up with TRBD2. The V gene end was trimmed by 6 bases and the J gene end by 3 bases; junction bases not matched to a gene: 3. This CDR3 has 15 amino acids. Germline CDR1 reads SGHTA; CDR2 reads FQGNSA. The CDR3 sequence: CASSSTSGGYNEQFF. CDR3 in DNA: TGTGCCAGCAGTTCGACTAGCGGGGGCTACAATGAGCAGTTCTTC. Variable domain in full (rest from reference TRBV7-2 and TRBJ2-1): GAGVSQSPSNKVTEKGKDVELRCDPISGHTALYWYRQSLGQGLEFLIYFQGNSAPDKSGLPSDRFSAERTGGSVSTLTIQRTQQEDSAVYLCASSSTSGGYNEQFFGPGTRLTVL.

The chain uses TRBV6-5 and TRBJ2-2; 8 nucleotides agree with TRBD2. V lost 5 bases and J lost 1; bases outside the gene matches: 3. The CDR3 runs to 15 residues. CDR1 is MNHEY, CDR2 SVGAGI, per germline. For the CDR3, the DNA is TGTGCCAGCAGTCTCACTAGCGGGAACACCGGGGAGCTGTTTTTT. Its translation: CASSLTSGNTGELFF.

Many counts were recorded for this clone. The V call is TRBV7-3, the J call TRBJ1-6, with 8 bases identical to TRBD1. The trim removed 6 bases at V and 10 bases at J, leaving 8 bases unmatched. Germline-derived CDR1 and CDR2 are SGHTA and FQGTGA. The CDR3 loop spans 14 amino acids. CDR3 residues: CASRYGQGPSPLHF. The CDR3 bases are TGTGCCAGCAGATATGGACAGGGACCGTCACCCCTCCACTTT.

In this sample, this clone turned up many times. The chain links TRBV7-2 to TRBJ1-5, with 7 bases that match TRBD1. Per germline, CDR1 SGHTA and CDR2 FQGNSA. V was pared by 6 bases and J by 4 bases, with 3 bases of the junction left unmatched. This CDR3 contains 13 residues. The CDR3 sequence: CASRGQSNQPQHF. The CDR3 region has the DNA TGTGCCAGCAGGGGACAGTCAAATCAGCCCCAGCATTTT.

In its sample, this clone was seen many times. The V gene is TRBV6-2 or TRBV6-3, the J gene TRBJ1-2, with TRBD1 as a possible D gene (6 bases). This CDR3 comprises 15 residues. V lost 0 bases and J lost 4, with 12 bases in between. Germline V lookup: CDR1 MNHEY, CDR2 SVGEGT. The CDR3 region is CASSYSTGRAYGYTF. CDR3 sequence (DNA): TGTGCCAGCAGTTACTCGACAGGACGGGCCTATGGCTACACCTTC.

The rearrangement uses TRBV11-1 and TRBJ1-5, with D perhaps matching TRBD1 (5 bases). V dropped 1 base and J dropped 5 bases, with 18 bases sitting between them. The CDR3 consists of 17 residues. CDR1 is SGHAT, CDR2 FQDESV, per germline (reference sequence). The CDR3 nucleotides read TGTGCCAGCAGCTTAGTTCGGCAGGGCCTTCTTTATCAGCCCCAGCATTTT. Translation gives CASSLVRQGLLYQPQHF.

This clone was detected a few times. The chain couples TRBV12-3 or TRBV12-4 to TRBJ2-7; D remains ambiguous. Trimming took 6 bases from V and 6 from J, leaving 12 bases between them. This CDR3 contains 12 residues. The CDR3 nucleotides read TGTGCCAGCAGCTTACCCAGGAGCGAGCAGTACTTC. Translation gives CASSLPRSEQYF.

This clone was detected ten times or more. In DNA form, the CDR3 reads TGTGCCATCAGTGGGCGGGGGAAGGCTGAAGCTTTCTTT. It encodes CAISGRGKAEAFF. The genes are TRBV10-3 and TRBJ1-1; the D gene is possibly TRBD1 (5 bases). This CDR3 is built from 13 residues. V lost 4 bases to trimming and J lost 6 bases, with 12 bases between them. Germline CDR1 reads ENHRY; CDR2 reads SYGVKD.